This T cell receptor (beta chain) is from a study of regulatory T cells in long-lasting Graves disease. To make TCR beta libraries, researchers used iRepertoire HTBI primers and Arm-PCR of CDR3 regions. TCRdb ran MiXCR on the multiplex PCR reads and lists one entry per CDR3 protein. The table records about 460,000 distinct CDR3 sequences, 14% of them present only once. The time point was: newly diagnosed GD, antithyroid drugs for less than 3 months. Scientists built the TCR library using RNA that was extracted from PBMCs. There are 13 residues in the CDR3. The ends were cut back, 2 bases at V and 9 bases at J, with 12 bases in the middle. Germline-derived CDR1 and CDR2 are SGHRS and YFSETQ. This clonotype was recorded many times. This sample also belongs to another study, concerning T cells in Graves' hyperthyroidism and ophthalmopathy. Per that paper: Patients aged 18 to 65 had newly diagnosed hyperthyroidism of under 2 months' duration.

The chain is built from TRBV5-1 and TRBJ2-1, with a possible D match to TRBD1 (8 bases). The TCR was taken from a woman between 50 and 59 years old with Graves disease. This sample comprised peripheral blood mononuclear cells (PBMCs), obtained at new diagnosis, from a patient treated with antithyroid drugs. The CDR3 DNA is TGCGCCAGCAGCTTACAGGGGGAGGGTGAGCAGTTCTTC. This codes for CASSLQGEGEQFF.